This is a list of T cell receptor beta chains from one sample in a study of response to subunit inactivated influenza vaccine. A single record per CDR3 protein comes from TCRdb applying MiXCR to the RT-PCR reads. Seen here are 530,000 or so distinct CDR3 sequences, about 25% observed once, and the top ten hold approximately 2%. The sample consisted of CD4+ T cells sorted from PBMCs, taken about 5 days after vaccination. The receptor set was obtained from a man aged 45-65 years who received an inactivated influenza vaccine. Both conserved end residues are part of each CDR3. The order of the fields is J gene, D gene, clone size, V gene, CDR3 DNA, CDR3 protein. A D gene is named only where the DNA matches it firmly. Size is omitted from some rows. Given values are once, few, many or a class for expanded clones.

J: TRBJ2-2
D: NA
size: NA
V: TRBV5-1
DNA: TGCGCCAGCAGCTTGAATACGGACACCGGGGAGCTGTTTTTT
CDR3: CASSLNTDTGELFF

J: TRBJ1-4
D: NA
size: NA
V: TRBV3-1
DNA: TGTGCCAGCAGCCAATATCAACAGGCTCTGTTTTTT
CDR3: CASSQYQQALFF

J: TRBJ2-2
D: TRBD2
size: NA
V: TRBV27
DNA: TGTGCCAGCAGTTCCAGTTTTAGCGGGGGGTACACCGGGGAGCTGTTTTTT
CDR3: CASSSSFSGGYTGELFF

J: TRBJ2-7
D: NA
size: NA
V: TRBV20-1
DNA: TGCAGTGCTAGAGATCTGCGGGGCTACTCCTACGAGCAGTACTTC
CDR3: CSARDLRGYSYEQYF

J: TRBJ2-2
D: NA
size: NA
V: TRBV12-3/TRBV12-4
DNA: TGTGCCAGCAGTTTCTCTCGGAAGGCCGGGGAGCTGTTTTTT
CDR3: CASSFSRKAGELFF

J: TRBJ2-2
D: TRBD1
size: few
V: TRBV4-1
DNA: TGCGCCAGCAGCCTGACACAGGGGTTGCGCACCGGGGAGCTGTTTTTT
CDR3: CASSLTQGLRTGELFF

J: TRBJ1-2
D: NA
size: many
V: TRBV5-1
DNA: TGCGCCAGCAGCTTCCGGGACTTTGTTGGCTACACCTTC
CDR3: CASSFRDFVGYTF

J: TRBJ2-2
D: NA
size: NA
V: TRBV10-3
DNA: TGTGCCATCAGTGAGTCGACTGGATCGCGGAACACCGGGGAGCTGTTTTTT
CDR3: CAISESTGSRNTGELFF

J: TRBJ2-7
D: TRBD1
size: NA
V: TRBV30
DNA: TGTGCCTGGAGCCCCTTGGGGACAGGTCGTTACGAGCAGTACTTC
CDR3: CAWSPLGTGRYEQYF

J: TRBJ2-3
D: TRBD2
size: NA
V: TRBV14
DNA: TGTGCCAGCAGCCAGCTAGCGGGGGGGCCGGTCGGAACAGATACGCAGTATTTT
CDR3: CASSQLAGGPVGTDTQYF

J: TRBJ2-1
D: TRBD2
size: NA
V: TRBV11-2
DNA: TGTGCCAGCAGCTTTACTAGCGGGAGTGGGGAGCAGTTCTTC
CDR3: CASSFTSGSGEQFF

J: TRBJ2-7
D: TRBD2
size: few
V: TRBV28
DNA: TGTGCCAGCAGTTCCGCGGGGGGGCCTTCCTACGAGCAGTACTTC
CDR3: CASSSAGGPSYEQYF

J: TRBJ2-7
D: TRBD2
size: NA
V: TRBV20-1
DNA: TGCAGTGCTAGACCCCCCCTAGCGGGAGGGGCCGAGCAGTACTTC
CDR3: CSARPPLAGGAEQYF

J: TRBJ2-1
D: TRBD1
size: few
V: TRBV20-1
DNA: TGCAGTGCTTCAGGACAGGGAATTGGTTCTTGGAGCTATGAGCAGTTCTTC
CDR3: CSASGQGIGSWSYEQFF

J: TRBJ2-7
D: TRBD1
size: NA
V: TRBV28
DNA: TGTGCCAGCAGGTCCGGGACAGCCTACGAGCAGTACTTC
CDR3: CASRSGTAYEQYF

J: TRBJ2-5
D: NA
size: NA
V: TRBV5-1
DNA: TGCGCCAGCAGCCCAGACGGACAGATAGAGACCCAGTACTTC
CDR3: CASSPDGQIETQYF